The next 25 T cell receptor beta chains were all read from a single sample in a study of cytomegalovirus exposure and HLA in healthy donors. The primer mix had 60 Vbeta and 13 Jbeta primers. The repertoire was sequenced with immunoSEQ multiplex PCR; TCRdb's copy has only in-frame clones and lacks some. Of some 170,000 clones in the sample, approximately 77% were seen once. The sample taken for sequencing was PBMCs. Receptor source: a man younger than 45 in good health and CMV-seropositive.

This clone was counted a few times. The chain employs TRBV9 and TRBJ2-7; 12 bases line up with TRBD2. The length of the CDR3 is 16 residues. Germline values: CDR1 SGDLS, CDR2 YYNGEE. V was pared by 4 bases and J by 2 bases, with 7 bases of the junction left unmatched. The CDR3 loop reads CASSTTSGGLPYEQYF. CDR3 nucleotides: TGTGCCAGCAGCACAACTAGCGGGGGGTTGCCCTACGAGCAGTACTTC.

The J gene is TRBJ1-4, the V gene TRBV5-4; D might be TRBD1 (6 bases). The CDR3 is 16 amino acids. V was cut by 0 bases and J by 7 bases, with 16 bases left in between. The germline gives CDR1 SGHNT, CDR2 YYREEE (reference sequence). CDR3 DNA sequence: TGTGCCAGCAGCTTGGATGGGGGGGCCTCAAGTGAAAAACTGTTTTTT. It codes for CASSLDGGASSEKLFF.

This clone was recorded once. The chain uses TRBV13 and TRBJ2-7; 8 bases agree with TRBD1. The CDR3 contains 13 residues. Germline V lookup: CDR1 PRHDT, CDR2 FYEKMQ (reference sequence). V gave up 5 bases and J gave up 5 bases; unmatched junction bases: 5. The CDR3, as DNA: TGTGCCAGCAGCCTAATGGACAGGGACGAGCAGTACTTC. Translated, it gives CASSLMDRDEQYF.

J is TRBJ1-2 and V is TRBV6-5, with D possibly matching TRBD1 (5 bases). Trimming stripped 0 bases from V and 5 bases from J, with 16 bases between. Germline CDR1 and CDR2: MNHEY and SVGAGI. The CDR3 is 16 residues long. In DNA form, the CDR3 reads TGTGCCAGCAGTTACTCGGGTGGCAGGGCGGGGTATGGCTACACCTTC. Translating it yields CASSYSGGRAGYGYTF.

This sequence joins TRBV10-2 and TRBJ2-7, with TRBD2 identical over 12 bases. Germline lookup yields CDR1 WSHSY and CDR2 SAAADI. The CDR3 has 14 amino acids. Unmatched junction bases numbered 3, after V lost 7 bases and J lost 2 bases. In DNA, the CDR3 is TGCGCCAGCACCCCTAGCGGGGGGGCCTACGAGCAGTACTTC. This gives the protein CASTPSGGAYEQYF.

The chain employs TRBV28 and TRBJ2-7; 10 bases agree with TRBD2. The CDR3 totals 15 residues. J gave up 4 bases and V 2 bases, and 5 bases lay outside the gene matches. CDR1 and CDR2 (germline): MDHEN, SYDVKM. In DNA, the CDR3 is TGTGCCAGCAGTTTAACAGCGGGGGGGTTGTACGAGCAGTACTTC. Residues: CASSLTAGGLYEQYF. Looking up the rest from reference TRBV28 and TRBJ2-7 gives the full variable domain: DVKVTQSSRYLVKRTGEKVFLECVQDMDHENMFWYRQDPGLGLRLIYFSYDVKMKEKGDIPEGYSVSREKKERFSLILESASTNQTSMYLCASSLTAGGLYEQYFGPGTRLTVT.

V and J are TRBV5-1 and TRBJ2-1, with 10 positions matching TRBD2. Losses at the gene ends were 4 bases for V and 7 bases for J; bases not matched to a gene: 5. Germline CDR1 and CDR2: SGHRS and YFSETQ. CDR3 size: 14 residues. This chain's CDR3 is CASSPGAGGNEQFF. The CDR3 DNA sequence: TGCGCCAGCAGCCCCGGAGCGGGGGGGAATGAGCAGTTCTTC.

This chain links TRBV5-1 with TRBJ1-6; 10 bases are shared with TRBD1. The CDR3 spans 14 residues. CDR1 is SGHRS, CDR2 YFSETQ, per germline. The V and J ends lost 4 bases and 9 bases, in that order; junction bases with no gene match: 4. CDR3 sequence (DNA): TGCGCCAGCAGCCGGGGACAGGGGAGTTCACCCCTCCACTTT. This sequence encodes CASSRGQGSSPLHF. Combining the CDR3 with reference TRBV5-1 and TRBJ1-6 gives the whole variable domain KAGVTQTPRYLIKTRGQQVTLSCSPISGHRSVSWYQQTPGQGLQFLFEYFSETQRNKGNFPGRFSGRQFSNSRSEMNVSTLELGDSALYLCASSRGQGSSPLHFGNGTRLTVT.

As regards this clone: A read error may account for a junction end that differs from germline. The V gene is TRBV11-2, the J gene TRBJ2-7, with a possible D match to TRBD1 (6 bases). Germline V gives CDR1 SGHAT, CDR2 FQNNGV. CDR3 length: 13 amino acids. The CDR3: CASTLGGAYEQYF. The CDR3 DNA reads TGTGCCAGCACCTTAGGGGGAGCCTACGAGCAGTACTTC.

The chain links TRBV25-1 to TRBJ2-3, with 7 bases that match TRBD1. The germline V gene has CDR1 MGHDK and CDR2 SYGVNS. This CDR3 comprises 15 residues. V gave up 0 bases and J gave up 4 bases; unmatched junction bases: 4. The CDR3 nucleotides read TGTGCCAGCAGTGAATACAGACAGGGCGCAGATACGCAGTATTTT. Its protein is CASSEYRQGADTQYF. The entire variable domain, with the rest obtained from reference TRBV25-1 and TRBJ2-3, is as follows: EADIYQTPRYLVIGTGKKITLECSQTMGHDKMYWYQQDPGMELHLIHYSYGVNSTEKGDLSSESTVSRIRTEHFPLTLESARPSHTSQYLCASSEYRQGADTQYFGPGTRLTVL.

The V and J genes are TRBV4-3 and TRBJ2-7; 9 nucleotides match TRBD2. After removal of 7 bases from V and 3 bases from J, the junction contained 10 bases not matched to a gene. The CDR3 runs 15 residues. Germline CDR1 LGHNA, CDR2 YSLEER. The CDR3 nucleotides are TGCGCCAGCATCCGGTCCGGGACTAGCCTCTACGAGCAGTACTTC. Protein: CASIRSGTSLYEQYF.

This chain connects TRBV15 to TRBJ2-6; perhaps TRBD1 as D (6 bases). The CDR3 extends over 14 amino acids. V was cut by 3 bases and J by 8 bases, with 11 bases left in between. Germline CDR1 reads LNHNV; CDR2 reads YYDKDF (reference sequence). The CDR3 DNA sequence: TGTGCCACCAGCAGTTACAGGGAGTCCAACGTCCTGACTTTC. As protein: CATSSYRESNVLTF.

The chain combines TRBV2 with TRBJ2-1, with TRBD2 matching 10 bases. V lost 6 bases to trimming and J lost 4 bases; unmatched junction nucleotides: 3. The CDR3 spans 14 residues. Germline values: CDR1 SNHLY, CDR2 FYNNEI. The CDR3, as DNA: TGTGCCAGCAGAGAGACTAGCGGGTACAATGAGCAGTTCTTC. It encodes CASRETSGYNEQFF.

This sequence joins TRBV27 and TRBJ1-5, with TRBD1 matching 10 bases. V dropped 7 bases and J dropped 5; count of bases not matched to a gene: 8. Germline-derived CDR1 and CDR2 are MNHEY and SMNVEV (reference sequence). CDR3 size: 15 residues. CDR3 sequence (DNA): TGTGCCAGCACTCCGACAGGGGGCGCCGATCAGCCCCAGCATTTT. Translation: CASTPTGGADQPQHF.

The chain uses TRBV30 and TRBJ1-2; the match to TRBD1 covers 7 bases. CDR1 is GTSNPN and CDR2 is SVGIG in the germline V gene (reference sequence). V lost 5 bases, J lost 5 bases, and 2 bases stayed unmatched. The CDR3 consists of 11 residues. CDR3 nucleotide sequence: TGTGCCTGGGAACAGGGGTATGGCTACACCTTC. Protein sequence: CAWEQGYGYTF.

The rearrangement links TRBV10-3 to TRBJ1-2, with unresolved D. CDR3 length: 15 residues. V was clipped by 7 bases and J by 2 bases, with 17 bases between them. The germline CDR1 and CDR2 sequences are ENHRY and SYGVKD. The CDR3 sequence is CAINPSGRTNYGYTF. CDR3 nucleotides: TGTGCCATCAATCCTTCTGGGCGCACCAACTATGGCTACACCTTC.

This chain links TRBV7-2 with TRBJ2-7, with TRBD1 identical over 9 bases. Germline V lookup: CDR1 SGHTA, CDR2 FQGNSA. The CDR3 contains 14 residues. J lost 4 bases, V lost 1 base, and 2 bases had no gene match. DNA of the CDR3: TGTGCCAGCAGCTTAGGACAGGGGGTATACGAGCAGTACTTC. It yields the protein CASSLGQGVYEQYF.

This clone was observed once. In nucleotides, the CDR3 is TGTGCCAGCAGCAAAGGGGACAGGGCGGGCTTGGAAGGGGAAAGGAGCAATCAGCCCCAGCATTTT. It translates to CASSKGDRAGLEGERSNQPQHF. The chain is built from TRBV21-1 and TRBJ1-5; TRBD1, as called in the table, went unchecked against the DNA. TRBV21-1 is given as a pseudogene. The CDR3 runs 22 residues.

The chain couples TRBV19 to TRBJ2-3, with 9 bases that match TRBD2. The germline V gene has CDR1 LNHDA and CDR2 SQIVND (reference sequence). CDR3 length: 15 amino acids. After removal of 3 bases from V and 6 bases from J, the junction contained 7 bases not matched to a gene. Here the CDR3 DNA reads TGTGCCAGTAGTATCTCCGGGACTAGCTTGGATACGCAGTATTTT. Translating it yields CASSISGTSLDTQYF.

This clone appeared a few times. The gene calls are TRBV25-1 and TRBJ1-3; D not resolved. Germline V gives CDR1 MGHDK, CDR2 SYGVNS. The CDR3 extends over 17 amino acids. Trimming stripped 3 bases from V and 0 bases from J, with 15 bases between. CDR3 protein: CASSDPSGGNSGNTIYF. The CDR3 DNA sequence: TGTGCCAGCAGTGACCCTTCAGGAGGGAACTCTGGAAACACCATATATTTT.

Regarding this clone: This sample also contains other DNA sequences that code for the same CDR3. This sequence joins TRBV13 and TRBJ1-2; 7 positions agree with TRBD1. The CDR3 sequence is 15 residues long. V lost 0 bases and J lost 4; bases outside the gene matches: 5. CDR1 is PRHDT, CDR2 FYEKMQ, per germline (reference sequence). The CDR3 DNA follows: TGTGCCAGCAGCTTAGGCCAAGGACAGGTCTATGGCTACACCTTC. Encoded protein: CASSLGQGQVYGYTF.

The genes are TRBV28 and TRBJ2-2, with unresolved D. CDR3 length: 16 residues. Germline-derived CDR1 and CDR2 are MDHEN and SYDVKM. The V gene lost 1 base and the J gene lost 1 base, with 10 bases spanning the gap. The CDR3 DNA reads TGTGCCAGCAGTTTATTGCCCCAGTGGAACACCGGGGAGCTGTTTTTT. Residues: CASSLLPQWNTGELFF.

This chain uses TRBV28 with TRBJ1-6; a weak D match, TRBD1 (6 bases). The CDR3 runs to 15 residues. Between the trimmed V and J ends, which lost 4 bases and 6 bases, there was a span of 13 bases. In germline, CDR1 is MDHEN, CDR2 SYDVKM. The CDR3 region has the DNA TGTGCCAGCAGTTGGTTCGGACAGACTAATTCACCCCTCCACTTT. Translating it yields CASSWFGQTNSPLHF.

This sequence joins TRBV5-1 and TRBJ1-4; D remains unclear. The CDR3 has 16 residues. V was pared by 1 base and J by 0 bases, with 10 bases between. Germline V gene data show CDR1 as SGHRS and CDR2 as YFSETQ. CDR3 amino acids: CASSLRSLATNEKLFF. The CDR3 DNA reads as TGCGCCAGCAGCTTGAGGAGCCTCGCAACTAATGAAAAACTGTTTTTT. Variable domain in full (rest from reference TRBV5-1 and TRBJ1-4): KAGVTQTPRYLIKTRGQQVTLSCSPISGHRSVSWYQQTPGQGLQFLFEYFSETQRNKGNFPGRFSGRQFSNSRSEMNVSTLELGDSALYLCASSLRSLATNEKLFFGSGTQLSVL.

V gene TRBV25-1 combines with J gene TRBJ1-5; 8 bases line up with TRBD1. The CDR3 totals 14 residues. The trim removed 4 bases at V and 2 bases at J, leaving 1 base unmatched. Germline-derived CDR1 and CDR2 are MGHDK and SYGVNS. The CDR3 bases are TGTGCCAGCAGTGTGACAGGGGGCAATCAGCCCCAGCATTTT. It specifies CASSVTGGNQPQHF.